This TCR beta chain was sequenced during a study of early T cells in non-severe SARS-CoV-2 infection. Study overall: Alpha and beta chains were unpaired, from unsorted whole-blood bulk RNA.

Separate cDNA molecules each had unique molecular identifiers attached to them. TCRdb re-called the 5' RACE reads through MiXCR, storing one row per CDR3 protein. In the table there are some 80,000 distinct CDR3 sequences, roughly an eighth of which are singletons. Trimming removed 4 bases from V and 3 bases from J, with 14 bases in between. The CDR3 length is 14 residues. Germline V CDR1 and CDR2: SGHRS, YFSETQ. J is TRBJ2-7 and V is TRBV5-1; unclear D gene. This specimen consisted of whole blood, obtained at baseline. This receptor was taken from an adult who was a healthcare worker with PCR-confirmed SARS-CoV-2 infection or an uninfected control (not recorded which). The donor label of this sample is uncertain. The CDR3 nucleotides read TGCGCCAGCAGCCCCGGCCAAGAGTTCTACGAGCAGTACTTC. Residues: CASSPGQEFYEQYF.